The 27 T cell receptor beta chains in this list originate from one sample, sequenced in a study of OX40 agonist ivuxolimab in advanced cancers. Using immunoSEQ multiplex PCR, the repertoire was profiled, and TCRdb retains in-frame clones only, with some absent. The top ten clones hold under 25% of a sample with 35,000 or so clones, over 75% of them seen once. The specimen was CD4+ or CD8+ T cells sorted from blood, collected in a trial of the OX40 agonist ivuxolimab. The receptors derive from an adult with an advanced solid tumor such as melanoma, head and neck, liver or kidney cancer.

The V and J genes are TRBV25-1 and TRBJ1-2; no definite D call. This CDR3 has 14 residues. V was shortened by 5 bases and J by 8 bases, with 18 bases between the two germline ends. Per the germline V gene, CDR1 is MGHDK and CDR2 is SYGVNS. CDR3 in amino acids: CASSKLQPRMGYTF. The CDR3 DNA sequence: TGTGCCAGCAGTAAACTCCAGCCAAGAATGGGCTACACCTTC.

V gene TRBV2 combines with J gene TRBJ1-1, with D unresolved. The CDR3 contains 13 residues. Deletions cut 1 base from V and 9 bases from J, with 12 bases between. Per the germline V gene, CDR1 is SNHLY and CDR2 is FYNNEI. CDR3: CASSEGDRTKAFF. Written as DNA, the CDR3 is TGTGCCAGCAGTGAAGGCGACCGAACAAAAGCTTTCTTT.

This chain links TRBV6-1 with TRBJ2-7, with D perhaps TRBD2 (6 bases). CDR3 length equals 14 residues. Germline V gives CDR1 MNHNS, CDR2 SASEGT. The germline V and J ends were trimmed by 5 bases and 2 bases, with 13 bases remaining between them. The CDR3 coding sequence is TGTGCCAGCAGTCGAGAAGGGAGGACCTACGAGCAGTACTTC. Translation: CASSREGRTYEQYF.

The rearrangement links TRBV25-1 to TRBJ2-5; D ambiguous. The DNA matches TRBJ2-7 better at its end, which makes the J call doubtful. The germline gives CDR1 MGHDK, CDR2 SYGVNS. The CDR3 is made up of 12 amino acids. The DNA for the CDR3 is TGTGCCAGCAGCTCACCGACCTACGAGCAGTACTTC. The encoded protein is CASSSPTYEQYF.

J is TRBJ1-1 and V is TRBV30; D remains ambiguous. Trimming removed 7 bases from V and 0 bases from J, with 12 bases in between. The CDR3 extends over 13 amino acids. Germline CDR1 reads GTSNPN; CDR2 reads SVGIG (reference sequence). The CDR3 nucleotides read TGTGCCTCCCGGACGGGCTTGAACACTGAAGCTTTCTTT. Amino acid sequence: CASRTGLNTEAFF.

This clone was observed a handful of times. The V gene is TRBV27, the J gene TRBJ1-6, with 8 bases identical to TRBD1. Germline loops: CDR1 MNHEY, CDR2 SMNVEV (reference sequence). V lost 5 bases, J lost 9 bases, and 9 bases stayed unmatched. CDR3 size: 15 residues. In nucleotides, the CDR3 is TGTGCCAGCAGTGAGGACAGGGCTCCCATTTCACCCCTCCACTTT. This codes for CASSEDRAPISPLHF.

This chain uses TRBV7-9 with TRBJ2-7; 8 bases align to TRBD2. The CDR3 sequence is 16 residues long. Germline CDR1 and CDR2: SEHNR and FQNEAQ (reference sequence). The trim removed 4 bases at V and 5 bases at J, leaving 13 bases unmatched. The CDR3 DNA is TGTGCCAGCAGCTACCCTTTGTGGCGGGGGGACCACGAGCAGTACTTC. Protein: CASSYPLWRGDHEQYF. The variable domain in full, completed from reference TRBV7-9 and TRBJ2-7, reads DTGVSQNPRHKITKRGQNVTFRCDPISEHNRLYWYRQTLGQGPEFLTYFQNEAQLEKSRLLSDRFSAERPKGSFSTLEIQRTEQGDSAMYLCASSYPLWRGDHEQYFGPGTRLTVT.

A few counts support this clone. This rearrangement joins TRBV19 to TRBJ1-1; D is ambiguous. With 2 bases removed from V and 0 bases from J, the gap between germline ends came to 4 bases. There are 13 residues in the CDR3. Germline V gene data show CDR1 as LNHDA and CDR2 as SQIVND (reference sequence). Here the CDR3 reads CASSIWMNTEAFF. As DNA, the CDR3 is TGTGCCAGTAGTATATGGATGAACACTGAAGCTTTCTTT.

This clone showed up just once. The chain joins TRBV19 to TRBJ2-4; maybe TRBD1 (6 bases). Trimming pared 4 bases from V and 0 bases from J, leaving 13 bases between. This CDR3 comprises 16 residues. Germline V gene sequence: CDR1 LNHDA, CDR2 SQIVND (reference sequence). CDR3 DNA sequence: TGTGCCAGTAGTAATCGGGACAATCTAGCCAAAAACATTCAGTACTTC. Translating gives CASSNRDNLAKNIQYF.

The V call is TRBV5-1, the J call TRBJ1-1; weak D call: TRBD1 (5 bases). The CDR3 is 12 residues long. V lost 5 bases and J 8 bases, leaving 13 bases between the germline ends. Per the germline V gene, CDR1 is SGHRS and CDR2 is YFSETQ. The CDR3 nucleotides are TGCGCCAGCAGTCGAGACAGATACGAAGCTTTCTTT. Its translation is CASSRDRYEAFF.

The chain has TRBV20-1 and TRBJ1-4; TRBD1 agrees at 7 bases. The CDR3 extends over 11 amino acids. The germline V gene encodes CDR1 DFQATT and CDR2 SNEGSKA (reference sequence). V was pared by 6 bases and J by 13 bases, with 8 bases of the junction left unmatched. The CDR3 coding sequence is TGCAGTGCAAAAGACAGGGTAGGACTGTTTTTT. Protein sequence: CSAKDRVGLFF.

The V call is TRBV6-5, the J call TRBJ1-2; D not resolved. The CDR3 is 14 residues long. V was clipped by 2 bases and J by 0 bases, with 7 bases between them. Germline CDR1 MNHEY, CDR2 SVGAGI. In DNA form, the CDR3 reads TGTGCCAGCAGTTACCGGCAATCTAACTATGGCTACACCTTC. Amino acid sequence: CASSYRQSNYGYTF.

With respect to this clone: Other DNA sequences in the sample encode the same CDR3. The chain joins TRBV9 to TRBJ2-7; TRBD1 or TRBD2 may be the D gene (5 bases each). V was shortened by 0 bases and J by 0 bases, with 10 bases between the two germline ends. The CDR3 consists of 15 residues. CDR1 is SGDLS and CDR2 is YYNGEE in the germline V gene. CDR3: CASSVDWGSSYEQYF. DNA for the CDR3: TGTGCCAGCAGCGTAGATTGGGGGAGCTCCTACGAGCAGTACTTC.

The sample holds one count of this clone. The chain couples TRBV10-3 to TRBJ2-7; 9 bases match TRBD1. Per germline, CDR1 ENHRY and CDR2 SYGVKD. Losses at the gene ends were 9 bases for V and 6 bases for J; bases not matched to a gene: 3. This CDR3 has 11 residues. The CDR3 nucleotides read TGTGCCATACAGGGGGCGGGCGAGCAGTACTTC. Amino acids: CAIQGAGEQYF.

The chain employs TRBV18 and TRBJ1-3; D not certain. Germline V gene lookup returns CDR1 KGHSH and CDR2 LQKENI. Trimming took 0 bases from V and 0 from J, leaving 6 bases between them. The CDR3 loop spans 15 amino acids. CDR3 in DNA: TGTGCCAGCTCACCACCGACGCCCTCTGGAAACACCATATATTTT. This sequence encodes CASSPPTPSGNTIYF.

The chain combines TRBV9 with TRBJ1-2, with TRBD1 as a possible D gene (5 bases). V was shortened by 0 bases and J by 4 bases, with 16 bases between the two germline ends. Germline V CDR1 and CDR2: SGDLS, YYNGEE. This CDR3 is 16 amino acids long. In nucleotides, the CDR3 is TGTGCCAGCAGCGTAGGAATCTCAGGGAAGGGCTATGGCTACACCTTC. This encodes CASSVGISGKGYGYTF. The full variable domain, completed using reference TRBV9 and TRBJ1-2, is DSGVTQTPKHLITATGQRVTLRCSPRSGDLSVYWYQQSLDQGLQFLIQYYNGEERAKGNILERFSAQQFPDLHSELNLSSLELGDSALYFCASSVGISGKGYGYTFGSGTRLTVV.

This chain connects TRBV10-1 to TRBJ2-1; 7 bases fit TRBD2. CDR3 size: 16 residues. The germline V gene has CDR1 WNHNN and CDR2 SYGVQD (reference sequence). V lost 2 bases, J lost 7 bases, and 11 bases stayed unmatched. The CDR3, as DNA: TGCGCCAGCAGTGAGCCGTATTGGGAGGGAAGGAATGAGCAGTTCTTC. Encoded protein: CASSEPYWEGRNEQFF.

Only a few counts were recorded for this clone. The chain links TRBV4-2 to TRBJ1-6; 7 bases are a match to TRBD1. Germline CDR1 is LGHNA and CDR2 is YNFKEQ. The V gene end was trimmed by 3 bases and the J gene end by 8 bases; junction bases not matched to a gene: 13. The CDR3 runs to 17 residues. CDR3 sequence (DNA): TGTGCCAGCAGCCAGGCCACAGGGGTTAAATGGGATTCACCCCTCCACTTT. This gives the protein CASSQATGVKWDSPLHF.

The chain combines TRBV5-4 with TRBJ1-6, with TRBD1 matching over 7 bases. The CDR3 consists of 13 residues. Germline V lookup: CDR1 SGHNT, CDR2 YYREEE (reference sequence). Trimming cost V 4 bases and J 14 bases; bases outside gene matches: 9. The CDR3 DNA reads TGTGCCAGCAGCCCTTATCAGGGGGAATCCCTCCACTTT. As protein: CASSPYQGESLHF. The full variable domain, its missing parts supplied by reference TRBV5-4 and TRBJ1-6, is ETGVTQSPTHLIKTRGQQVTLRCSSQSGHNTVSWYQQALGQGPQFIFQYYREEENGRGNFPPRFSGLQFPNYSSELNVNALELDDSALYLCASSPYQGESLHFGNGTRLTVT.

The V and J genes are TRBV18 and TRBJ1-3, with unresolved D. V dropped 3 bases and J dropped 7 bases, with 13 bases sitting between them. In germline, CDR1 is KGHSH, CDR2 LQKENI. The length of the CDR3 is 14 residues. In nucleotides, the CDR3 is TGTGCCAGCTCACCCGATAACACCCGGAACACCATATATTTT. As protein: CASSPDNTRNTIYF.

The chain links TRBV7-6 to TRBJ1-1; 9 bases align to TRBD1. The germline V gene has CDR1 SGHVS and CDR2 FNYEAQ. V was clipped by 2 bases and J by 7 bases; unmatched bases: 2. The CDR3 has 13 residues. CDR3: CASSLSTGGEAFF. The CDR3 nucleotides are TGTGCCAGCAGCTTATCGACAGGGGGTGAAGCTTTCTTT. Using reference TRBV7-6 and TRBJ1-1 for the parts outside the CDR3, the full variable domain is GAGVSQSPRYKVTKRGQDVALRCDPISGHVSLYWYRQALGQGPEFLTYFNYEAQQDKSGLPNDRFSAERPEGSISTLTIQRTEQRDSAMYRCASSLSTGGEAFFGQGTRLTVV.

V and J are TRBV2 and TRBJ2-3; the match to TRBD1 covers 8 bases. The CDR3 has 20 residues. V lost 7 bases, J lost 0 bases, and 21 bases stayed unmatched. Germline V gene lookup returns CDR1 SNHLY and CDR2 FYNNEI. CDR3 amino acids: CASKGGVGKIRDRSTDTQYF. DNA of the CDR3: TGTGCCAGCAAAGGCGGGGTGGGTAAGATCCGGGACAGGAGCACAGATACGCAGTATTTT.

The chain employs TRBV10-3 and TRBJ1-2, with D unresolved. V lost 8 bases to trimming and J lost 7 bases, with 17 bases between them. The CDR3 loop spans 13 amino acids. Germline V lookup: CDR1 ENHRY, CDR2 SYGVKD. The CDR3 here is CAIEGKPPGGYTF. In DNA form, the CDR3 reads TGTGCCATCGAAGGGAAACCCCCCGGTGGCTACACCTTC.

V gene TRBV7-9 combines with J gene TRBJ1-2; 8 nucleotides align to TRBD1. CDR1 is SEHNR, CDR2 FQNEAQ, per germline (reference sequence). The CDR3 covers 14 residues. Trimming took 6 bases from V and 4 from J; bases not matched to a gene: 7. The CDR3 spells CASSPPGQVYGYTF. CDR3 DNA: TGTGCCAGCAGTCCTCCGGGACAGGTCTATGGCTACACCTTC.

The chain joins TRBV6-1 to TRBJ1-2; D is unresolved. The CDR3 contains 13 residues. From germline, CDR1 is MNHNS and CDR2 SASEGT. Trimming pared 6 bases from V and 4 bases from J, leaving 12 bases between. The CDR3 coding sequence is TGTGCCAGCAGCCCCAGTCCTACCTATGGCTACACCTTC. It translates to CASSPSPTYGYTF.

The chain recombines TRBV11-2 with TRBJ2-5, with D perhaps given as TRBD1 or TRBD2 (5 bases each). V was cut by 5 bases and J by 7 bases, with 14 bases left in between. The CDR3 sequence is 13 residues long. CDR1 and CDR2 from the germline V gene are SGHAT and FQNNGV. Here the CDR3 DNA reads TGTGCCAGCAGCCCCGACTGGGGGATGACCCAGTACTTC. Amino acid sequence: CASSPDWGMTQYF.

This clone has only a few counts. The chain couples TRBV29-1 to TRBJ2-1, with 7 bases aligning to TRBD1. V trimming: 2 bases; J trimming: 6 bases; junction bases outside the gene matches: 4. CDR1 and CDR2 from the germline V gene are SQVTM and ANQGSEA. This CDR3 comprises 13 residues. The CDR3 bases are TGCAGCGTTGAAAGGGGGCGAGGCAATGAGCAGTTCTTC. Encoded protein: CSVERGRGNEQFF.